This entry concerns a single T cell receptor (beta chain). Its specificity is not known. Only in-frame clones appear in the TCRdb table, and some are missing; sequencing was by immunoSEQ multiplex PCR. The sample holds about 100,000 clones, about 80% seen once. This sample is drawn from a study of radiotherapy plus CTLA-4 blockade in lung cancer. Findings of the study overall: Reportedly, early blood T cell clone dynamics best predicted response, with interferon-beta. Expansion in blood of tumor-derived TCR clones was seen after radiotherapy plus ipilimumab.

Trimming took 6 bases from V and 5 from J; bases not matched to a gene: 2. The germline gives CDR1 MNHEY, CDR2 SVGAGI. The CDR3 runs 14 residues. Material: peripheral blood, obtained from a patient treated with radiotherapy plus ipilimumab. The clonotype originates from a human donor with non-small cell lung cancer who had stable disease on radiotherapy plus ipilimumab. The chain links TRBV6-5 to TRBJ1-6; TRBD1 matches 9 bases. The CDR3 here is CASRGQGDNSPLHF. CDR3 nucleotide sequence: TGTGCCAGCAGGGGACAGGGCGATAATTCACCCCTCCACTTT.